Presented here are 28 T cell receptor beta chains from one specimen sequenced in a study of regulatory T cells in long-lasting Graves disease. Researchers made TCR beta libraries by using iRepertoire HTBI primers and running Arm-PCR on CDR3 regions. Each CDR3 protein is one row after TCRdb ran MiXCR on the multiplex PCR reads. The data show 350,000 to 500,000 distinct CDR3 sequences, about 15% seen once. Stated time point: newly diagnosed GD, antithyroid drugs for less than 3 months. The TCR library used RNA extracted from PBMCs. These same records also appear under a second study, on T cells in Graves' hyperthyroidism and ophthalmopathy.

Sequencing used peripheral blood mononuclear cells (PBMCs), obtained at new diagnosis, from a patient treated with antithyroid drugs. All receptors come from a woman between 50 and 59 years old with Graves disease.

This clonotype was detected once. The CDR3 loop reads CASSDPAGVSDTQYF. CDR3 sequence (DNA): TGTGCCAGTAGTGACCCCGCGGGGGTCTCAGATACGCAGTATTTT. The V and J genes are TRBV19 and TRBJ2-3; 7 bases are shared with TRBD2. The trim removed 5 bases at V and 4 bases at J, leaving 9 bases unmatched. This CDR3 spans 15 amino acids. The germline V gene has CDR1 LNHDA and CDR2 SQIVND (reference sequence). Filled out from reference TRBV19 and TRBJ2-3, the complete variable domain reads DGGITQSPKYLFRKEGQNVTLSCEQNLNHDAMYWYRQDPGQGLRLIYYSQIVNDFQKGDIAEGYSVSREKKESFPLTVTSAQKNPTAFYLCASSDPAGVSDTQYFGPGTRLTVL.

The chain is built from TRBV20-1 and TRBJ2-7; 7 bases line up with TRBD2. The CDR3 is 14 amino acids. Germline V gives CDR1 DFQATT, CDR2 SNEGSKA (reference sequence). The trim removed 6 bases at V and 1 base at J, leaving 9 bases unmatched. The CDR3 here is CSANPGLNSYEQYF. The CDR3 DNA reads TGCAGTGCGAACCCGGGACTAAATTCCTACGAGCAGTACTTC.

This clonotype has a count of ten or more. J is TRBJ1-1 and V is TRBV6-1; TRBD1 might be the D (5 bases). V was trimmed by 5 bases and J by 1 base, leaving 14 bases between them. CDR3 length: 15 residues. Germline CDR1 is MNHNS and CDR2 is SASEGT. CDR3 coding DNA: TGTGCCAGCAGTCTCGGGGGGTGGGAGAACACTGAAGCTTTCTTT. As protein: CASSLGGWENTEAFF.

This clonotype appeared many times. The gene calls are TRBV6-1 and TRBJ2-3, with D possibly being TRBD2 (5 bases). From germline, CDR1 is MNHNS and CDR2 SASEGT. V was trimmed by 6 bases and J by 7 bases, leaving 17 bases between them. CDR3 length: 14 amino acids. This chain's CDR3 is CASSPGRRRNTQYF. The CDR3 nucleotides read TGTGCCAGCAGCCCGGGAAGGCGCAGGAATACGCAGTATTTT.

This clonotype was counted between two and nine times. The V and J genes are TRBV7-9 and TRBJ2-5; D not certain. CDR3 length: 14 residues. Germline V gives CDR1 SEHNR, CDR2 FQNEAQ (reference sequence). V dropped 5 bases and J dropped 1 base, with 11 bases sitting between them. Here the CDR3 reads CASSPRARQETQYF. Written as DNA, the CDR3 is TGTGCCAGCAGCCCCCGAGCCCGCCAAGAGACCCAGTACTTC.

This clonotype was seen repeatedly, ten times or more. The V gene is TRBV6-2 or TRBV6-3, the J gene TRBJ2-3, with 8 bases aligning to TRBD1. The CDR3 covers 15 residues. J gave up 3 bases and V 5 bases, and 7 bases lay outside the gene matches. CDR1 is MNHEY and CDR2 is SVGEGT in the germline V gene. This chain's CDR3 is CASSARDRFTDTQYF. The DNA for the CDR3 is TGTGCCAGCAGTGCCCGGGACAGGTTTACAGATACGCAGTATTTT.

The sample holds a few counts of this clonotype. The chain combines TRBV12-3 or TRBV12-4 with TRBJ1-2, with D perhaps TRBD1 (5 bases). Trimming shortened V by 5 bases and J by 2 bases, and 12 bases separated the two germline ends. The CDR3 has 14 residues. The CDR3 protein is CASSRRDVNYGYTF. The CDR3 DNA reads TGTGCCAGCAGTCGCCGGGACGTGAACTATGGCTACACCTTC.

The table lists this clonotype with a few counts. This chain links TRBV4-2 with TRBJ2-1; D not certain. The end of the DNA aligns better with TRBJ2-5, so the J call may be wrong. This CDR3 contains 15 residues. Germline assignment: CDR1 LGHNA and CDR2 YNFKEQ. CDR3 in amino acids: CASSQDQLVQETQYF. The CDR3 region has the DNA TGTGCCAGCAGCCAAGATCAGCTAGTGCAAGAGACCCAGTACTTC.

This clonotype has at least ten counts. V and J are TRBV28 and TRBJ1-2; 8 bases are a match to TRBD1. Looked up from germline, CDR1 is MDHEN and CDR2 is SYDVKM. V gave up 5 bases and J gave up 4 bases; unmatched junction bases: 6. The CDR3 is 14 amino acids. The DNA of the CDR3 is TGTGCCAGCAGTCCATATGGACAGGGCTATGGCTACACCTTC. Encoded protein: CASSPYGQGYGYTF.

This clonotype was seen at least ten times. The chain employs TRBV11-1 and TRBJ2-7; the D gene is possibly TRBD1 (6 bases). In germline, CDR1 is SGHAT, CDR2 FQDESV (reference sequence). The CDR3 covers 15 residues. Trimming stripped 2 bases from V and 3 bases from J, with 14 bases between. The CDR3 DNA reads TGTGCCAGCAGCTTACGGGACACGGGGAACTACGAGCAGTACTTC. This translates into CASSLRDTGNYEQYF.

A word on this clonotype: This is likely an artifact of a read error, given a far larger clone one base away. This sequence joins TRBV7-2 and TRBJ2-3; D is perhaps TRBD1 (5 bases). The CDR3 consists of 16 residues. V gave up 5 bases and J gave up 1 base, with 16 bases separating them. Germline CDR1 and CDR2: SGHTA and FQGNSA. CDR3 coding DNA: TGTGCCAGCAGCCTCTGGACAAGGAGTCGCACAGATACGCAGTATTTT. Translating it yields CASSLWTRSRTDTQYF.

V usage is TRBV20-1 and J usage is TRBJ1-2, with D unclear. Trimming removed 6 bases from V and 3 bases from J, with 8 bases in between. This CDR3 region has 11 residues. Germline CDR1 and CDR2: DFQATT and SNEGSKA (reference sequence). CDR3 in DNA: TGCAGTGCAGTGATCTACTATGGCTACACCTTC. It codes for CSAVIYYGYTF.

The sample holds many counts of this clonotype. The DNA of the CDR3 is TGTGCCAGCAGTCCACATAAGTTACAGGGAATGGGCAATCAGCCCCAGCATTTT. Its translation is CASSPHKLQGMGNQPQHF. This sequence joins TRBV28 and TRBJ1-5; tentative D call: TRBD1 (6 bases). The germline gives CDR1 MDHEN, CDR2 SYDVKM. The CDR3 sequence is 18 residues long. With 5 bases removed from V and 2 bases from J, the gap between germline ends came to 22 bases.

The rearrangement uses TRBV6-1 and TRBJ2-1, with D possibly called TRBD1 or TRBD2 (6 bases each). The CDR3 runs to 13 residues. The V end was cut by 7 bases, the J end by 8 bases, with 15 bases between. Germline CDR1 MNHNS, CDR2 SASEGT. The CDR3 DNA sequence: TGTGCCAGCATAAGGGGGAGGTGGGATGAGCAGTTCTTC. This sequence encodes CASIRGRWDEQFF.

The chain is built from TRBV3-1 and TRBJ2-7; D is possibly TRBD1 or TRBD2 (5 bases each). The V end was cut by 1 base, the J end by 3 bases, with 10 bases between. Germline-derived CDR1 and CDR2 are LGHDT and YNNKEL (reference sequence). The CDR3 totals 14 residues. The CDR3, as DNA: TGTGCCAGCAGCCAAGCAATGGGGGACTACGAGCAGTACTTC. It is translated as CASSQAMGDYEQYF.

The CDR3 region is CASSQDLRPREQYF. CDR3 nucleotide sequence: TGTGCCAGCAGCCAAGATCTGAGACCCCGGGAGCAGTACTTC. This chain links TRBV3-1 with TRBJ2-7; the D is unclear. Germline values: CDR1 LGHDT, CDR2 YNNKEL (reference sequence). V shed 0 bases and J shed 7 bases, with 13 bases lying between them. The CDR3 consists of 14 residues.

The table lists this clonotype with a few counts. V usage is TRBV29-1 and J usage is TRBJ2-3, with 9 bases matching TRBD1. The V segment lost 6 bases and the J segment 2 bases; nucleotides outside the gene matches: 6. Looked up from germline, CDR1 is SQVTM and CDR2 is ANQGSEA. The CDR3 is made up of 14 amino acids. The CDR3 here is CSVVRDRATDTQYF. The CDR3 DNA reads TGCAGCGTCGTCCGGGACAGGGCCACAGATACGCAGTATTTT.

This clonotype has only a few counts. V is TRBV27 and J is TRBJ2-4, with TRBD2 matching 13 bases. This CDR3 is 18 amino acids long. Germline values: CDR1 MNHEY, CDR2 SMNVEV (reference sequence). The V segment lost 6 bases and the J segment 0 bases; nucleotides outside the gene matches: 8. The CDR3 is CASRGPGLAGLAKNIQYF. For the CDR3, the DNA is TGTGCCAGCAGGGGCCCGGGACTAGCGGGGTTAGCCAAAAACATTCAGTACTTC.

The V call is TRBV7-9, the J call TRBJ2-1, with 8 positions matching TRBD1. This CDR3 comprises 16 residues. V trimming: 10 bases; J trimming: 3 bases; junction bases outside the gene matches: 14. CDR1 SEHNR and CDR2 FQNEAQ come from the germline V gene (reference sequence). The CDR3 reads CAISPTPGQVYNEQFF. The DNA of the CDR3 is TGTGCCATCAGTCCTACCCCGGGACAGGTCTACAATGAGCAGTTCTTC.

For this clonotype: Possible read error: a much larger clone is one base away. This chain uses TRBV28 with TRBJ1-6; D call uncertain. Trimming took off 6 bases at V and 10 bases at J, with 10 bases between the two ends. The CDR3 is 12 residues long. Germline CDR1 and CDR2: MDHEN and SYDVKM. CDR3 nucleotides: TGTGCCAGCAGCCCCCTGCAATCACCCCTCCACTTT. Protein: CASSPLQSPLHF.

The J gene is TRBJ2-4, the V gene TRBV6-1; no definite D call. The CDR3 extends over 16 amino acids. The V end lost 7 bases, the J end lost 0 bases, and 16 bases lay between the germline ends. Germline V CDR1 and CDR2: MNHNS, SASEGT. CDR3 in amino acids: CASTVRVGLAKNIQYF. For the CDR3, the DNA is TGTGCCAGCACCGTACGGGTAGGCTTAGCCAAAAACATTCAGTACTTC.

As concerns this clonotype: A read error is possible here, since a much larger clone lies one base away. This chain connects TRBV11-2 to TRBJ2-1, with D perhaps being TRBD1 or TRBD2 (5 bases each). The last part of the DNA fits TRBJ2-5 better; the J call may be wrong. The CDR3 is 14 residues long. Germline CDR1 SGHAT, CDR2 FQNNGV. In DNA, the CDR3 is TGTGCCAGCAGCTTAGAAGGACACGGGACGACCCAGTACTTC. Its translation is CASSLEGHGTTQYF.

This clonotype was seen many times. The gene calls are TRBV2 and TRBJ1-5, with 7 bases fitting TRBD1. The germline V gene encodes CDR1 SNHLY and CDR2 FYNNEI. CDR3 length: 14 residues. The junction had 7 bases not matched to a gene; V was cut back by 4 bases and J by 7 bases. This CDR3 is CASSVETGRQPQHF. The CDR3 region has the DNA TGTGCCAGCAGTGTAGAGACAGGGAGGCAGCCCCAGCATTTT. The complete variable domain, with remaining parts taken from reference TRBV2 and TRBJ1-5, reads EPEVTQTPSHQVTQMGQEVILRCVPISNHLYFYWYRQILGQKVEFLVSFYNNEISEKSEIFDDQFSVERPDGSNFTLKIRSTKLEDSAMYFCASSVETGRQPQHFGDGTRLSIL.

To note about this clonotype: This sequence is one base from a far larger clone and is likely a read error. The chain links TRBV6-1 to TRBJ2-1; 13 bases agree with TRBD2. The CDR3 extends over 18 amino acids. CDR1 MNHNS and CDR2 SASEGT come from the germline V gene. V was pared by 3 bases and J by 2 bases, with 7 bases of the junction left unmatched. CDR3 in amino acids: CASSDLTGTSGTYNEQFF. The CDR3 DNA sequence: TGTGCCAGCAGTGACTTGACAGGGACTAGCGGGACCTACAATGAGCAGTTCTTC.

This clonotype was found many times. This chain uses TRBV27 with TRBJ1-2, with D possibly TRBD1 on 5 matching bases. The CDR3 consists of 14 residues. The ends were cut back, 6 bases at V and 4 bases at J, with 15 bases in the middle. CDR1 MNHEY and CDR2 SMNVEV come from the germline V gene (reference sequence). Here the CDR3 reads CASSLDSDFYGYTF. For the CDR3, the DNA is TGTGCCAGCAGCCTTGACAGTGACTTCTATGGCTACACCTTC.

The chain links TRBV6-1 to TRBJ2-7, with 7 nucleotides matching TRBD2. CDR3 length: 14 residues. Germline-derived CDR1 and CDR2 are MNHNS and SASEGT. The trim removed 5 bases at V and 3 bases at J, leaving 7 bases unmatched. CDR3 region: CASSLSGNFYEQYF. The DNA of the CDR3 is TGTGCCAGCAGTCTGAGCGGGAATTTCTACGAGCAGTACTTC.

The chain is built from TRBV4-2 and TRBJ2-1; D could derive from TRBD1 or TRBD2 (6 bases each). In germline, CDR1 is LGHNA, CDR2 YNFKEQ. The ends were cut back, 0 bases at V and 6 bases at J, with 12 bases in the middle. CDR3 length: 15 residues. Here the CDR3 DNA reads TGTGCCAGCAGCCAAGAAACCAGGGGAGGCAATGAGCAGTTCTTC. Translating it yields CASSQETRGGNEQFF.

This clonotype showed up many times. The rearrangement joins TRBV18 to TRBJ2-7; tentatively, D is TRBD1 (6 bases). The V gene's germline CDR1 is KGHSH and CDR2 LQKENI. Trimming left V 5 bases short and J 0 bases short, with 11 bases between. The CDR3 contains 14 residues. The DNA for the CDR3 is TGTGCCAGCTCAAGCCGGGACAACTCCTACGAGCAGTACTTC. Translation gives CASSSRDNSYEQYF.